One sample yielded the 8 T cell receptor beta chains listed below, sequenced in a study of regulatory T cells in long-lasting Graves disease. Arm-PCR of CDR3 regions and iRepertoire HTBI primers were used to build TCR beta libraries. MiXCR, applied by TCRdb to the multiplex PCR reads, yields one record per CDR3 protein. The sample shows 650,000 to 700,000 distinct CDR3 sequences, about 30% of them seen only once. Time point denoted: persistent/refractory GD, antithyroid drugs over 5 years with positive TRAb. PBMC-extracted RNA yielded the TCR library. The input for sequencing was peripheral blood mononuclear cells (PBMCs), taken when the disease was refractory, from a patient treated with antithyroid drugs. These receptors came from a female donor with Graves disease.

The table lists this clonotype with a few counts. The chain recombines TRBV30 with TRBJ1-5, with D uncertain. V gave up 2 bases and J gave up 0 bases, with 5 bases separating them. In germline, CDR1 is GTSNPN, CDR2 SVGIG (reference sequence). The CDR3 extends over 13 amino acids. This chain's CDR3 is CAWSTDSNQPQHF. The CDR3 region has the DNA TGTGCCTGGAGTACAGATAGCAATCAGCCCCAGCATTTT.

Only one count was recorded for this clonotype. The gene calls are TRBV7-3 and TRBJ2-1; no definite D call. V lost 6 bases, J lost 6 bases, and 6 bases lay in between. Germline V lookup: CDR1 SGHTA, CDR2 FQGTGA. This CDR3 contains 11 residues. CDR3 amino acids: CASSAGNEQFF. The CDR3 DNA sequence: TGTGCCAGCAGTGCCGGCAATGAGCAGTTCTTC.

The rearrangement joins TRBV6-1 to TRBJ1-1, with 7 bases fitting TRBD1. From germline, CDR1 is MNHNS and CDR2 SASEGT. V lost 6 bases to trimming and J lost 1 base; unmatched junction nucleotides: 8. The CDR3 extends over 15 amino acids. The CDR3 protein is CASSSDRVENTEAFF. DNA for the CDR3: TGTGCCAGCAGCTCAGACAGGGTGGAGAACACTGAAGCTTTCTTT.

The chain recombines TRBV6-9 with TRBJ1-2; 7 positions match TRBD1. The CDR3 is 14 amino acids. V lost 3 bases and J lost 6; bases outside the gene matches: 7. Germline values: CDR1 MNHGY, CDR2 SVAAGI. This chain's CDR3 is CASSYTGVGNGYTF. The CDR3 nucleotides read TGTGCCAGCAGTTACACAGGGGTAGGGAATGGCTACACCTTC.

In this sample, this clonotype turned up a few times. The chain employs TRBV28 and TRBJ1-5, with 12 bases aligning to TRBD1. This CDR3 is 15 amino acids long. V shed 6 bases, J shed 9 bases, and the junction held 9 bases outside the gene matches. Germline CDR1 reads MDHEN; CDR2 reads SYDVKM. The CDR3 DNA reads TGTGCCAGCAGCGGGACAGGGGGCGCCCAGAGGCCCCAGCATTTT. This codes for CASSGTGGAQRPQHF.

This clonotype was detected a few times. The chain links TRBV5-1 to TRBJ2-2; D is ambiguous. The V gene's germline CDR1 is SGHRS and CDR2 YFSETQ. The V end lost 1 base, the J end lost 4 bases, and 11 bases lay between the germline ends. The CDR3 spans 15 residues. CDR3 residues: CASSLPASITGELFF. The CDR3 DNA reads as TGCGCCAGCAGCTTGCCGGCTAGTATCACCGGGGAGCTGTTTTTT. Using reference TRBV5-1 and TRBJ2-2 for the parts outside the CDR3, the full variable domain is KAGVTQTPRYLIKTRGQQVTLSCSPISGHRSVSWYQQTPGQGLQFLFEYFSETQRNKGNFPGRFSGRQFSNSRSEMNVSTLELGDSALYLCASSLPASITGELFFGEGSRLTVL.

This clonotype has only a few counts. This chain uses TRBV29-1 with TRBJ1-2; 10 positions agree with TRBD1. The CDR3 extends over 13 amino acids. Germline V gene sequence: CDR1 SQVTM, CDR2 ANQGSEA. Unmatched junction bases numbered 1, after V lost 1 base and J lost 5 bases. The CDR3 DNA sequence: TGCAGCGTTGAAGTGGGACAGGGGTATGGCTACACCTTC. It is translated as CSVEVGQGYGYTF.

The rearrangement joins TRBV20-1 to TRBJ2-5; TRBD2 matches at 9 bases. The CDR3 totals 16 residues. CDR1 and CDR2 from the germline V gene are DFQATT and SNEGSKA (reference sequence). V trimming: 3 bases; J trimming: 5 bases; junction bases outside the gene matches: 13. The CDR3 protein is CSASISGRSFGETQYF. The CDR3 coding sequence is TGCAGTGCTAGTATTAGCGGGAGATCTTTCGGGGAGACCCAGTACTTC.